This passage covers 2 T cell receptor beta chains from one sample sequenced in a study of T-cell memory formation after mild COVID-19. TCRdb fed the 5' RACE reads into MiXCR, producing one record per CDR3 protein. The sample carries approximately 400,000 distinct CDR3 sequences, approximately 24% recorded once. The sequenced sample consisted of PBMCs or a T cell subset sorted from them (not recorded which). The receptor set was obtained from an adult woman who had mild COVID-19 (a few samples of this study predate the infection). Cell type and time point are not known.

This clonotype was seen a handful of times. V and J are TRBV14 and TRBJ2-3, with unresolved D. The germline V and J ends were trimmed by 4 bases and 0 bases, with 8 bases remaining between them. The CDR3 is 14 amino acids. CDR1 is SGHDN and CDR2 is FVKESK in the germline V gene. CDR3 amino acids: CASSPTLSTDTQYF. The CDR3, as DNA: TGTGCCAGCAGCCCGACACTTAGCACAGATACGCAGTATTTT.

This clonotype was seen a few times. The chain combines TRBV12-3 or TRBV12-4 with TRBJ2-1; 14 bases line up with TRBD2. The CDR3 spans 15 residues. With 5 bases clipped from V and 9 bases from J, the junction kept 6 bases outside the gene matches. The CDR3 loop is CASSLRTSGGIEQFF. The CDR3 DNA follows: TGTGCCAGCAGTCTCCGGACTAGCGGGGGGATTGAGCAGTTCTTC.